This TCR beta chain was obtained from a study of blood T cell repertoires in COVID-19. The wider study: Both acute and convalescent COVID-19 samples were obtained from the United States, Italy and Spain.

In the original processing: Amplification with reference gene primers provided the estimates of nucleated cell counts. Produced via immunoSEQ multiplex PCR; TCRdb's table is partial and in-frame only. V, J and clone size are taken as reported in that table, and D and trimming were inferred from the DNA itself. This table has roughly 200,000 clones, 80% to 90% appearing once. Germline trimming cut 3 bases from V and 2 bases from J; bases unmatched to any gene: 7. The CDR3 runs to 16 residues. Germline V CDR1 and CDR2: KGHSH, LQKENI. This chain links TRBV18 with TRBJ2-7, with 10 positions matching TRBD2. Sequencing used peripheral blood. This TCR derives from a human donor in a cohort sampled during active COVID-19. In nucleotides, the CDR3 is TGTGCCAGCTCACCGGACGGTAGCGGGAGGACCTACGAGCAGTACTTC. Residues: CASSPDGSGRTYEQYF.